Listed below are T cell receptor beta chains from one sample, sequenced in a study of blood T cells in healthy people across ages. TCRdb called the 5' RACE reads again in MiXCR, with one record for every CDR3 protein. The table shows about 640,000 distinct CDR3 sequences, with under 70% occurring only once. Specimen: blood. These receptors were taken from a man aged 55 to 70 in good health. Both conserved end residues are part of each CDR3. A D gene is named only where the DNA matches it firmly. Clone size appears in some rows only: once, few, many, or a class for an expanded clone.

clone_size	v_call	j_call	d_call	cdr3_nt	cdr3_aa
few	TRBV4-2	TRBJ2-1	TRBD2	TGTGCCAGCAGCCAAGATAGCGGGGGAACCTACAATGAGCAGTTCTTC	CASSQDSGGTYNEQFF
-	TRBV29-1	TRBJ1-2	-	TGCAGCGCGGGGCAGCCCTATGGCTACACCTTC	CSAGQPYGYTF
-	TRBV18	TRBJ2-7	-	TGTGCCAGCTCGCTAACAGGCAGGGGAATTGACTCCTACGAGCAGTACTTC	CASSLTGRGIDSYEQYF
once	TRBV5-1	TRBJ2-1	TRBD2	TGCGCCAGCAGATCGAGCGGGGCACCCACCTCTAATGAGCAGTTCTTC	CASRSSGAPTSNEQFF
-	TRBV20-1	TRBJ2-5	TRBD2	TGCAGTCCGACTAGCGGGGGGAAAGAGACCCAGTACTTC	CSPTSGGKETQYF
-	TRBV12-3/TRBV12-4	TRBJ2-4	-	TGTGCCAGCAGTTTACGGGGGGCCGGAAACATTCAGTACTTC	CASSLRGAGNIQYF
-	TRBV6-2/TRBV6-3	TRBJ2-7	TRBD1	TGTGCCAGCGGGGGACAGGGCACCTACGAGCAGTACTTC	CASGGQGTYEQYF
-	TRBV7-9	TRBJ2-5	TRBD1	TGTGCCAGCAGCTTAAGTGAGGCGGCAACAGGGGCCCAAGAGACCCAGTACTTC	CASSLSEAATGAQETQYF
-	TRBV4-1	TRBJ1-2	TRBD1	TGCGCCAGCAGCCAAGATCAGGGACAGCCGTACTATGGCTACACCTTC	CASSQDQGQPYYGYTF
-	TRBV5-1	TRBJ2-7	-	TGCGCCAGCAGCTTGGAACAAGGCGGCTCCTACGAGCAGTACTTC	CASSLEQGGSYEQYF
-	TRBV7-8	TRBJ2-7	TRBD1	TGTGCCAGCAGCTTATGGGAAAAGACAGGGTCCTACGAGCAGTACTTC	CASSLWEKTGSYEQYF
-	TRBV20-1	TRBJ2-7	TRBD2	TGCAGTGCTGGGTCTGCGGCTAGCGGGGCCTACGAGCAGTACTTC	CSAGSAASGAYEQYF
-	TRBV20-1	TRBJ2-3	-	TGCAGTGCTAGCTTCGCAGGTAGAACCTCCGTGAGTGTGTCGCAGTATTTT	CSASFAGRTSVSVSQYF
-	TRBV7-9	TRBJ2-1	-	TGTGCCAGCAGCTTAGTTATGGGGTCCTACAATGAGCAGTTCTTC	CASSLVMGSYNEQFF
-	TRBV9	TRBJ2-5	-	TGTGCCAGCAGCCGGACAGCGGAGTACCAAGAGACCCAGTACTTC	CASSRTAEYQETQYF
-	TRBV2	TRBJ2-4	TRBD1	TGTGCCAGCAGTGCAGAGGGCAGGGGGTTAAACATTCAGTACTTC	CASSAEGRGLNIQYF
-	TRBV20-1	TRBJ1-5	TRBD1	TGCAGTGCTAGAGGGGCAGGGGGCGTTCAGCCCCAGCATTTT	CSARGAGGVQPQHF
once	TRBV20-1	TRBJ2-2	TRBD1	TGCAGTGCTACGGACAGGGGGTCCTCGAACACCGGGGAGCTGTTTTTT	CSATDRGSSNTGELFF
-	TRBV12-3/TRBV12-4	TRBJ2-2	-	TGTGCCCGCAGCCCCGCTTACGGCACCGGGGAGCTGTTTTTT	CARSPAYGTGELFF
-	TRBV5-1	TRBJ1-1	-	TGCGCCAGCATCGACCGGGACTCTGATGAAGCTTTCTTT	CASIDRDSDEAFF
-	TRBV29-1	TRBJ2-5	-	TGCAGCGTTGAAAGGGACACACAAGAGACCCAGTACTTC	CSVERDTQETQYF
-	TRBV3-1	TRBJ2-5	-	TGTGCCAGCAGCCAGGATGTAGTTAGGTCGCAAGAGACCCAGTACTTC	CASSQDVVRSQETQYF
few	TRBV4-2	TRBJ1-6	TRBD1	TGTGCCAGCAGCCAAGATCTTGGACAGGGATATTCACCCCTCCACTTT	CASSQDLGQGYSPLHF
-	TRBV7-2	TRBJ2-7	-	TGTGCCAGCAGCCGCGGGGGCCTCCCCTACGAGCAGTACTTC	CASSRGGLPYEQYF
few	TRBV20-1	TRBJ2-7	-	TGCAGTGCTACCTTTAGGGGGGAAGGGTTATACGAGCAGTACTTC	CSATFRGEGLYEQYF
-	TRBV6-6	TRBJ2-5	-	TGTGCCAGCAGTACGAGCTACCAAGAGACCCAGTACTTC	CASSTSYQETQYF